Reported below is one T cell receptor (beta chain). Its antigen is as yet unknown. The data stem from a study of shared clonotypes between healthy human individuals. Notes on the study in general: Large depth notwithstanding, sorted-subset sequencing proved incomplete by rarefaction.

On sorted subsets, replicate PCRs used about 200 ng DNA, or 27,000 or so T cell genomes. Authors' processing steps: ImmunoSEQ output held junction-only sequences without quality scores, so filtering differed. TCRdb keeps only in-frame clones here, not all; method: immunoSEQ multiplex PCR. The V and J calls and clone size were taken over from that table, and D and trimming were inferred from the DNA. Here the sample spans about 2,500,000 clones, more than 90% being singletons. CDR1 and CDR2 from the germline V gene are MGHDK and SYGVNS. V shed 9 bases and J shed 1 base, with 9 bases lying between them. The CDR3 sequence is 12 residues long.

The material sequenced was naive CD4+ T cells sorted from blood. Regarding subset: CD45RA+ positively selected. V is TRBV25-1 and J is TRBJ1-1; tentatively, D is TRBD1 (6 bases). This TCR was recovered from a man younger than 35 in good health. In DNA form, the CDR3 reads TGTGCCAGAGGGGGAGGGAACACTGAAGCTTTCTTT. This sequence encodes CARGGGNTEAFF. Using reference TRBV25-1 and TRBJ1-1 for the parts outside the CDR3, the full variable domain is EADIYQTPRYLVIGTGKKITLECSQTMGHDKMYWYQQDPGMELHLIHYSYGVNSTEKGDLSSESTVSRIRTEHFPLTLESARPSHTSQYLCARGGGNTEAFFGQGTRLTVV.